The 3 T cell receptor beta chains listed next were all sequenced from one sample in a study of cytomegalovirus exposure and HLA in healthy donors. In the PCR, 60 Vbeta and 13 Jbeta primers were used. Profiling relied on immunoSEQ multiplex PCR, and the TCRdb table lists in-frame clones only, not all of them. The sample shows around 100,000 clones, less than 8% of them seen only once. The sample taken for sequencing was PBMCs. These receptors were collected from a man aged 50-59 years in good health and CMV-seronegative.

CDR3 DNA: TGTGCCAGCAGCTCCGGGTCTGCCGAGCAGTTCTTC. Amino acid sequence: CASSSGSAEQFF. The chain combines TRBV7-9 with TRBJ2-1; D is unresolved. Germline V gene data show CDR1 as SEHNR and CDR2 as FQNEAQ (reference sequence). The CDR3 totals 12 residues. The germline V and J ends were trimmed by 4 bases and 10 bases, with 11 bases remaining between them. The whole variable domain, filled in from reference TRBV7-9 and TRBJ2-1, reads DTGVSQNPRHKITKRGQNVTFRCDPISEHNRLYWYRQTLGQGPEFLTYFQNEAQLEKSRLLSDRFSAERPKGSFSTLEIQRTEQGDSAMYLCASSSGSAEQFFGPGTRLTVL.

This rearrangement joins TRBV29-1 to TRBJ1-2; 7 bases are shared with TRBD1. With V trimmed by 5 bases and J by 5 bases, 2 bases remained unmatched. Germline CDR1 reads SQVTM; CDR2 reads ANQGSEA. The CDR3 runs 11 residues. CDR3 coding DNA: TGCAGCGTTACAGGGGTTTATGGCTACACCTTC. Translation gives CSVTGVYGYTF.

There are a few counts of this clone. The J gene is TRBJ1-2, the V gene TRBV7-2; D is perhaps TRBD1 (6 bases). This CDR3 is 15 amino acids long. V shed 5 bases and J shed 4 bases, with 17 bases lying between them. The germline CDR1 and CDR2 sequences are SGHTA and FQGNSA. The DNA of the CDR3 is TGTGCCAGCAGCCTGTTCTCGGACAGATCCTATGGCTACACCTTC. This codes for CASSLFSDRSYGYTF.